This TCR beta chain was recorded in a study of T cell repertoires in cytomegalovirus infection. The overall study: Public TCR beta signatures marked donors with CMV infection and the matching HLA.

The junction had 4 bases not matched to a gene; V was cut back by 5 bases and J by 7 bases. Germline V gives CDR1 SEHNR, CDR2 FQNEAQ (reference sequence). The CDR3 loop spans 14 amino acids. General study points: HLA-C-restricted CMV clonotypes gave the most frequent clonotype in two of eight donors.

A single record per CDR3 protein comes from TCRdb applying MiXCR to the reads. In the table there are approximately 770,000 distinct CDR3 sequences, 25% to 35% of which are singletons. This clonotype has a count of ten or more. What it binds is not known. The chain couples TRBV7-9 to TRBJ1-4; TRBD1 aligns across 10 bases. Sequences were derived from cultured CD8+ T cells from PBMCs, sampled from culture after CMV antigen stimulation. The origin of this receptor is a human donor in good health (CMV status not recorded). Some clones in this sample may be carry-over from other donors' samples. The CDR3 bases are TGTGCCAGCAGCAGCGGGGACAGGGGTGAAAAACTGTTTTTT. It yields the protein CASSSGDRGEKLFF.